Below are 24 T cell receptor beta chains sequenced from a single sample in a study of T-cell reconstitution after alpha-beta-depleted transplantation in children. The TCRbeta library was prepared with unique molecular identifiers. A single record per CDR3 protein comes from TCRdb applying MiXCR to the PCR reads. The profile covers some 110,000 distinct CDR3 sequences, with about 9.4% appearing a single time and roughly a third taken by the ten largest. Sequences were derived from PBMCs, sampled before TCRalphabeta/CD19-depleted stem cell transplant. The source of these receptors is a boy aged 2 to 9 with acute lymphoblastic leukemia, due to receive a stem cell transplant.

J is TRBJ1-1 and V is TRBV20-1; tentatively, D is TRBD1 (5 bases). The CDR3 length is 19 residues. Trimming took 6 bases from V and 5 from J, leaving 34 bases between them. Germline CDR1 DFQATT, CDR2 SNEGSKA (reference sequence). DNA for the CDR3: TGCAGTGCAGGAAGATTTGGGGCAAGACGCGAGGGGAGAGGGACTGAAGCTTTCTTT. Translated, it gives CSAGRFGARREGRGTEAFF.

The V call is TRBV5-1, the J call TRBJ2-3; no reliable D call. Trimming took off 0 bases at V and 2 bases at J, with 16 bases between the two ends. The germline CDR1 and CDR2 sequences are SGHRS and YFSETQ. The CDR3 is 17 residues long. The CDR3 coding sequence is TGCGCCAGCAGCTTGGTAACGAATCAGGCTACCACAGATACGCAGTATTTT. This translates into CASSLVTNQATTDTQYF.

Remarks on this clonotype: A much bigger clone sits one base away, suggesting this may be a read error. The chain combines TRBV7-8 with TRBJ2-1; D is uncertain. The CDR3 has 16 amino acids. Germline V gives CDR1 SGHVS, CDR2 FQNEAQ. Written as DNA, the CDR3 is TGTGCCAGCAGCTTAGAGGGCACGAGCTCCTACAATGAGGAGTTCTTC. Its translation is CASSLEGTSSYNEEFF.

This chain uses TRBV5-1 with TRBJ1-6, with a possible D match to TRBD1 (5 bases). The CDR3 runs 15 residues. Germline CDR1 and CDR2: SGHRS and YFSETQ. The V end was cut by 4 bases, the J end by 4 bases, with 12 bases between. This chain's CDR3 is CASSVQGIYNSPLHF. DNA for the CDR3: TGCGCCAGCAGCGTCCAGGGCATTTATAATTCACCCCTCCACTTT.

The chain is built from TRBV20-1 and TRBJ1-6; D is undetermined. The CDR3 length is 15 residues. V was cut by 3 bases and J by 2 bases, with 11 bases left in between. Germline CDR1 and CDR2: DFQATT and SNEGSKA (reference sequence). The CDR3 coding sequence is TGCAGTGCTAGCTGGGCAGACCCCTATAATTCACCCCTCCACTTT. It specifies CSASWADPYNSPLHF.

This rearrangement joins TRBV5-1 to TRBJ1-1, with 9 bases fitting TRBD1. The germline CDR1 and CDR2 sequences are SGHRS and YFSETQ. The trim removed 4 bases at V and 1 base at J, leaving 17 bases unmatched. CDR3 length: 19 amino acids. CDR3 nucleotides: TGCGCCAGCAGCCGTACAGGGGGCGAGGGGTGGTGGCGGAACACTGAAGCTTTCTTT. Its protein product is CASSRTGGEGWWRNTEAFF.

This rearrangement joins TRBV20-1 to TRBJ1-1; D is unresolved. V was pared by 6 bases and J by 5 bases, with 19 bases between. CDR1 is DFQATT and CDR2 is SNEGSKA in the germline V gene (reference sequence). The CDR3 is made up of 14 amino acids. This chain's CDR3 is CSANPISSATEAFF. CDR3 in DNA: TGCAGTGCCAACCCAATCAGTAGCGCTACTGAAGCTTTCTTT.

This clonotype was recorded at least ten times. The J gene is TRBJ2-6, the V gene TRBV5-5; perhaps TRBD1 as D (5 bases). The V gene's germline CDR1 is SGHKS and CDR2 YYEKEE (reference sequence). This CDR3 has 16 residues. With 5 bases removed from V and 0 bases from J, the gap between germline ends came to 12 bases. CDR3 loop: CASSKRQSSGANVLTF. CDR3 DNA: TGTGCCAGCAGTAAGAGACAGTCCTCTGGGGCCAACGTCCTGACTTTC.

In this sample, this clonotype turned up many times. This chain uses TRBV6-1 with TRBJ2-1; TRBD2 matches at 9 bases. The V gene end was trimmed by 5 bases and the J gene end by 7 bases; junction bases not matched to a gene: 18. In germline, CDR1 is MNHNS, CDR2 SASEGT. The CDR3 runs 18 residues. CDR3 in amino acids: CASSPYGRAGGPVNEQFF. In nucleotides, the CDR3 is TGTGCCAGCAGTCCTTACGGGCGCGCGGGAGGGCCGGTGAATGAGCAGTTCTTC.

This clonotype was observed many times. This chain connects TRBV5-4 to TRBJ2-5, with 9 bases that match TRBD1. Germline V gives CDR1 SGHNT, CDR2 YYREEE (reference sequence). V lost 4 bases and J lost 5; bases outside the gene matches: 12. The CDR3 has 16 amino acids. This chain's CDR3 is CASSLGQGDGWETQYF. The CDR3 DNA reads as TGTGCCAGCAGCCTGGGACAGGGTGACGGCTGGGAGACCCAGTACTTC.

The chain employs TRBV12-3 or TRBV12-4 and TRBJ1-1; 8 positions match TRBD1. The CDR3 is 14 residues long. The junction had 9 bases not matched to a gene; V was cut back by 7 bases and J by 5 bases. CDR3 amino acids: CASTAQGEETEAFF. In DNA form, the CDR3 reads TGTGCCAGCACCGCACAGGGGGAGGAGACTGAAGCTTTCTTT.

The chain links TRBV11-2 to TRBJ2-5; maybe TRBD2 (5 bases). The germline V gene has CDR1 SGHAT and CDR2 FQNNGV. The CDR3 totals 15 residues. V was clipped by 1 base and J by 5 bases, with 14 bases between them. The CDR3 is CASSLVGRAEETQYF. CDR3 nucleotides: TGTGCCAGCAGCTTAGTAGGGCGGGCGGAGGAGACCCAGTACTTC. Complete variable domain (other parts from reference TRBV11-2 and TRBJ2-5): EAGVAQSPRYKIIEKRQSVAFWCNPISGHATLYWYQQILGQGPKLLIQFQNNGVVDDSQLPKDRFSAERLKGVDSTLKIQPAKLEDSAVYLCASSLVGRAEETQYFGPGTRLLVL.

The chain carries TRBV5-1 and TRBJ2-1, with D maybe TRBD1 (5 bases). In germline, CDR1 is SGHRS, CDR2 YFSETQ. Trimming pared 3 bases from V and 0 bases from J, leaving 13 bases between. CDR3 length: 16 residues. The CDR3 sequence: CASSSRGTSSYNEQFF. CDR3 sequence (DNA): TGCGCCAGCAGCTCAAGGGGAACGAGCTCCTACAATGAGCAGTTCTTC.

This clonotype was seen at least ten times. The gene calls are TRBV5-1 and TRBJ2-6; TRBD1 matches at 11 bases. Germline trimming cut 4 bases from V and 4 bases from J; bases unmatched to any gene: 10. The germline V gene has CDR1 SGHRS and CDR2 YFSETQ. The CDR3 has 18 amino acids. This CDR3 reads CASSLRTGGATGANVLTF. The CDR3 nucleotides read TGCGCCAGCAGCCTGCGGACAGGGGGCGCAACCGGGGCCAACGTCCTGACTTTC.

The chain combines TRBV29-1 with TRBJ2-1; D call uncertain. Germline CDR1 reads SQVTM; CDR2 reads ANQGSEA. There are 10 residues in the CDR3. With 3 bases removed from V and 6 bases from J, the gap between germline ends came to 3 bases. The CDR3 DNA reads TGCAGCGTTGATAGCAATGAGCAGTTCTTC. Its translation: CSVDSNEQFF.

This clonotype has only a few counts. The rearrangement uses TRBV27 and TRBJ2-1, with TRBD2 matching 16 bases. The CDR3 totals 16 residues. Germline V lookup: CDR1 MNHEY, CDR2 SMNVEV (reference sequence). Germline trimming cut 8 bases from V and 6 bases from J; bases unmatched to any gene: 7. The CDR3 sequence is CASGGTSGRALNEQFF. The CDR3 DNA follows: TGTGCCAGCGGGGGGACTAGCGGGAGGGCCCTCAATGAGCAGTTCTTC.

This clonotype turned up a few times. This rearrangement joins TRBV7-8 to TRBJ2-5; D gene unclear. Germline assignment: CDR1 SGHVS and CDR2 FQNEAQ. The ends were cut back, 5 bases at V and 0 bases at J, with 13 bases in the middle. The CDR3 loop spans 15 amino acids. CDR3 residues: CASSPRLWYQETQYF. CDR3 bases: TGTGCCAGCAGCCCGCGACTGTGGTACCAAGAGACCCAGTACTTC.

This chain uses TRBV2 with TRBJ2-1; 9 bases agree with TRBD2. V dropped 6 bases and J dropped 6; count of bases not matched to a gene: 6. This CDR3 region has 14 residues. Per germline, CDR1 SNHLY and CDR2 FYNNEI. The CDR3 nucleotides are TGTGCCAGCAGGGACGGGACTAGCTTCAATGAGCAGTTCTTC. It encodes CASRDGTSFNEQFF.

This clonotype was counted between two and nine times. As DNA, the CDR3 is TGCAGTGCTAGTGCCGGGACAGGGAGGCCTGAAGCTTTCTTT. Residues: CSASAGTGRPEAFF. This chain uses TRBV20-1 with TRBJ1-1; 9 nucleotides agree with TRBD1. V dropped 3 bases and J dropped 6; count of bases not matched to a gene: 8. Germline V gene sequence: CDR1 DFQATT, CDR2 SNEGSKA (reference sequence). The CDR3 is made up of 14 amino acids.

This clonotype was recorded a few times. The chain employs TRBV5-1 and TRBJ2-3; D unclear. Germline CDR1 SGHRS, CDR2 YFSETQ. CDR3 size: 13 residues. The V and J ends lost 3 bases and 5 bases respectively, with 10 bases between them. In nucleotides, the CDR3 is TGCGCCAGCAGCTCACTCCGCGGAGATACGCAGTATTTT. This sequence encodes CASSSLRGDTQYF. Based on the CDR3 plus reference TRBV5-1 and TRBJ2-3, the full variable domain is KAGVTQTPRYLIKTRGQQVTLSCSPISGHRSVSWYQQTPGQGLQFLFEYFSETQRNKGNFPGRFSGRQFSNSRSEMNVSTLELGDSALYLCASSSLRGDTQYFGPGTRLTVL.

This clonotype was seen more than once but under ten times. J is TRBJ2-5 and V is TRBV7-9; 7 bases fit TRBD1. The trim removed 5 bases at V and 0 bases at J, leaving 9 bases unmatched. Germline V gene sequence: CDR1 SEHNR, CDR2 FQNEAQ (reference sequence). This CDR3 spans 16 amino acids. CDR3 amino acids: CASSPTPGTDQETQYF. The CDR3 coding sequence is TGTGCCAGCAGCCCAACCCCCGGGACAGACCAAGAGACCCAGTACTTC.

The rearrangement joins TRBV28 to TRBJ1-6; D is undetermined. The CDR3 length is 14 residues. With 10 bases removed from V and 6 bases from J, the gap between germline ends came to 16 bases. CDR1 and CDR2 from the germline V gene are MDHEN and SYDVKM. The CDR3 here is CATNPGGSNSPLHF. The CDR3 DNA reads as TGTGCCACTAACCCGGGCGGCTCTAATTCACCCCTCCACTTT.

This clonotype was found many times. The chain carries TRBV20-1 and TRBJ1-1; possible D gene TRBD1, 6 bases. Germline V lookup: CDR1 DFQATT, CDR2 SNEGSKA (reference sequence). V lost 2 bases to trimming and J lost 7 bases, with 17 bases between them. The CDR3 has 14 residues. The CDR3: CSARTLQGRIEAFF. The CDR3 nucleotides are TGCAGTGCTAGAACCTTACAGGGCAGAATTGAAGCTTTCTTT.

This clonotype appeared a few times. The chain joins TRBV28 to TRBJ2-5; 13 nucleotides match TRBD2. After removal of 5 bases from V and 7 bases from J, the junction contained 4 bases not matched to a gene. The length of the CDR3 is 14 residues. The V gene's germline CDR1 is MDHEN and CDR2 SYDVKM. The CDR3 nucleotides read TGTGCCAGCAGTACTAGCGGGGGGGGTGTGACCCAGTACTTC. Translating it yields CASSTSGGGVTQYF.